Listed here is a single TCR beta chain. The data were obtained in a study of control samples from healthy donors and cancer patients. CDR3 length equals 15 residues. Germline V lookup: CDR1 SGHNT, CDR2 YENEEA. The V end was cut by 4 bases, the J end by 4 bases, with 16 bases between. Data came from immunoSEQ multiplex PCR; TCRdb stores just in-frame clones and leaves some out. The data show 20,000 to 30,000 clones, approximately 78% seen once. The rearrangement links TRBV11-3 to TRBJ1-1; maybe TRBD1 (5 bases). The specimen was PBMCs. The TCR was taken from a man between 60 and 70 years old with colorectal cancer. The CDR3 here is CASSSGRGLGTEAFF. CDR3 bases: TGTGCCAGCAGCTCGGGCCGGGGACTGGGCACTGAAGCTTTCTTT.